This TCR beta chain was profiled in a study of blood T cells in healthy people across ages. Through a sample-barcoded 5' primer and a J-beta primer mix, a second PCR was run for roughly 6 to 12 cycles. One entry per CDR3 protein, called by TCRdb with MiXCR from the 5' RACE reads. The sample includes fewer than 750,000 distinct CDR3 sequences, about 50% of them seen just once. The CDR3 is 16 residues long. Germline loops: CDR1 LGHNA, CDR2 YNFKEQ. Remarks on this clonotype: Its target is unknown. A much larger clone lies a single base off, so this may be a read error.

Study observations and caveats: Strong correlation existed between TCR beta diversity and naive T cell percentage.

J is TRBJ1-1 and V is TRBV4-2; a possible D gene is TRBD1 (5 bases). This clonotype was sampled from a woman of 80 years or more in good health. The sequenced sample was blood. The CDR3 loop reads CASSQVQGVVNTEAFF. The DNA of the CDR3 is TGTGCTAGCAGCCAAGTCCAGGGCGTGGTGAACACTGAAGCTTTCTTT.